This is a list of T cell receptor beta chains from one sample in a study of T-cell reconstitution after alpha-beta-depleted transplantation in children. MiXCR, run by TCRdb on the PCR reads, gives a single entry per CDR3 protein. The table shows approximately 340,000 distinct CDR3 sequences, with 9% to 12% occurring only once. Source: PBMCs from the stem cell graft donor, taken from the stem cell graft. These receptors all stem from a human donor who donated a stem cell graft to a child with acute lymphoblastic leukemia. CDR3s include the opening cysteine and the closing phenylalanine or tryptophan. D genes are given only for firm matches. Expanded clones are given a class, and other clones once, few, many or no size at all.

V gene: TRBV20-1; D gene: TRBD2; clone size: few; J gene: TRBJ2-3; CDR3 protein: CSAKREGPRTDTQYF; CDR3 DNA: TGCAGTGCCAAGCGGGAGGGCCCTCGGACAGATACGCAGTATTTT
V gene: TRBV7-2; D gene: TRBD1; clone size: few; J gene: TRBJ2-7; CDR3 protein: CASSPRGYEQYF; CDR3 DNA: TGTGCCAGCAGCCCCAGGGGGTACGAGCAGTACTTC
V gene: TRBV9; D gene: TRBD2; clone size: -; J gene: TRBJ2-1; CDR3 protein: CASSRQTSASSYNEQFF; CDR3 DNA: TGTGCCAGCAGCCGACAGACTAGCGCCAGCTCCTACAATGAGCAGTTCTTC
V gene: TRBV6-2/TRBV6-3; D gene: TRBD2; clone size: few; J gene: TRBJ2-2; CDR3 protein: CASSRGLAGVGELFF; CDR3 DNA: TGTGCCAGCAGCAGGGGACTAGCGGGAGTCGGGGAGCTGTTTTTT
V gene: TRBV7-2; D gene: -; clone size: few; J gene: TRBJ2-7; CDR3 protein: CASSQRLGYEQYF; CDR3 DNA: TGTGCCAGCAGCCAACGTCTCGGATACGAGCAGTACTTC
V gene: TRBV10-2; D gene: TRBD2; clone size: -; J gene: TRBJ2-3; CDR3 protein: CASSQVGLASTDTQYF; CDR3 DNA: TGCGCCAGCAGTCAGGTGGGACTAGCAAGCACAGATACGCAGTATTTT
V gene: TRBV5-1; D gene: TRBD1; clone size: -; J gene: TRBJ2-7; CDR3 protein: CASNTNRGRSYEQYF; CDR3 DNA: TGCGCCAGCAACACGAACAGGGGGCGTTCCTACGAGCAGTACTTC
V gene: TRBV10-2; D gene: TRBD2; clone size: once; J gene: TRBJ2-5; CDR3 protein: CASKVAGVLQETQYF; CDR3 DNA: TGCGCCAGCAAAGTAGCGGGAGTCTTACAAGAGACCCAGTACTTC
V gene: TRBV12-3/TRBV12-4; D gene: -; clone size: many; J gene: TRBJ1-5; CDR3 protein: CASSLEAYSNQPQHF; CDR3 DNA: TGTGCCAGCAGTTTAGAGGCATATAGCAATCAGCCCCAGCATTTT
V gene: TRBV11-1; D gene: TRBD2; clone size: -; J gene: TRBJ2-2; CDR3 protein: CASSSAWGLAGDTGELFF; CDR3 DNA: TGTGCCAGCAGCTCCGCGTGGGGACTAGCGGGAGACACCGGGGAGCTGTTTTTT
V gene: TRBV5-1; D gene: TRBD1; clone size: -; J gene: TRBJ1-2; CDR3 protein: CASSRPGQGGGYTF; CDR3 DNA: TGCGCCAGCAGTCGACCTGGACAGGGCGGCGGCTACACCTTC
V gene: TRBV7-9; D gene: TRBD2; clone size: -; J gene: TRBJ2-1; CDR3 protein: CASIPSAGGPGEQFF; CDR3 DNA: TGTGCCAGCATCCCTTCGGCGGGAGGGCCAGGTGAGCAGTTCTTC
V gene: TRBV12-3/TRBV12-4; D gene: TRBD2; clone size: few; J gene: TRBJ2-5; CDR3 protein: CASSSPASGSRSQYF; CDR3 DNA: TGTGCCAGCAGTTCCCCGGCTAGCGGGAGTAGAAGCCAGTACTTC
V gene: TRBV3-1; D gene: -; clone size: -; J gene: TRBJ1-1; CDR3 protein: CASSHYSGGDWKNTEAFF; CDR3 DNA: TGTGCCAGCAGCCACTACTCCGGGGGGGATTGGAAGAACACTGAAGCTTTCTTT
V gene: TRBV15; D gene: -; clone size: many; J gene: TRBJ2-7; CDR3 protein: CATSRGALGYEQYF; CDR3 DNA: TGTGCCACCAGCAGAGGGGCCCTGGGCTACGAGCAGTACTTC
V gene: TRBV7-9; D gene: -; clone size: -; J gene: TRBJ1-4; CDR3 protein: CASSPRGGATNEKLFF; CDR3 DNA: TGTGCCAGCAGCCCCAGGGGTGGGGCAACTAATGAAAAACTGTTTTTT
V gene: TRBV27; D gene: -; clone size: -; J gene: TRBJ2-1; CDR3 protein: CASTLARSTNEQFF; CDR3 DNA: TGTGCCAGCACCCTCGCCAGGAGTACCAATGAGCAGTTCTTC